A selection of T cell receptor beta chains follows, all from one sample in a study of blood T cell repertoires in COVID-19. Here immunoSEQ multiplex PCR was the method, and the copy in TCRdb shows in-frame clones only, minus some. The table shows over 70,000 clones, with roughly three quarters occurring only once. The sample consisted of peripheral blood. The receptor set was obtained from a man aged 70 or older with COVID-19, enrolled during active disease. Each CDR3 is given with its conserved first and last residue. The order of the fields is D gene, clone size, V gene, J gene, CDR3 DNA, CDR3 protein. D genes are given only for firm matches. Rows may omit the clone size; those that give it use once, few, many or a size class.

d_call: TRBD1
clone_size: -
v_call: TRBV4-1
j_call: TRBJ2-7
cdr3_nt: TGCGCCAGCAGCCAATGGACAGGGGAAGGCTCCTACGAGCAGTACTTC
cdr3_aa: CASSQWTGEGSYEQYF

d_call: TRBD1
clone_size: -
v_call: TRBV5-4
j_call: TRBJ1-2
cdr3_nt: TGTGCCAGCAGCGAAGTCAGGACAGGTTACTATGGCTACACCTTC
cdr3_aa: CASSEVRTGYYGYTF

d_call: TRBD1
clone_size: -
v_call: TRBV2
j_call: TRBJ1-1
cdr3_nt: TGTGCCAGCAGACCGGACAGGGGCACTGAAGCTTTCTTT
cdr3_aa: CASRPDRGTEAFF

d_call: -
clone_size: -
v_call: TRBV5-1
j_call: TRBJ1-5
cdr3_nt: TGCGCCAGCAGCTTGGGTCCTCGGGGTTATAGCAATCAGCCCCAGCATTTT
cdr3_aa: CASSLGPRGYSNQPQHF

d_call: TRBD1
clone_size: -
v_call: TRBV5-4
j_call: TRBJ2-1
cdr3_nt: TGTGCCAGCAGCACACGGACAGGGCCCTACAATGAGCAGTTCTTC
cdr3_aa: CASSTRTGPYNEQFF

d_call: -
clone_size: -
v_call: TRBV4-2
j_call: TRBJ2-1
cdr3_nt: TGTGCCAGCAGCCAAGAAGCCCATGTGGTCAATGAGCAGTTCTTC
cdr3_aa: CASSQEAHVVNEQFF

d_call: -
clone_size: -
v_call: TRBV10-3
j_call: TRBJ1-1
cdr3_nt: TGTGCCATAACCGGGCGCGGGGGAACTGAAGCTTTCTTT
cdr3_aa: CAITGRGGTEAFF

d_call: -
clone_size: -
v_call: TRBV5-6
j_call: TRBJ1-1
cdr3_nt: TGTGCCAGCAGCTTGACCTCCGGGACAATCATGAACACTGAAGCTTTCTTT
cdr3_aa: CASSLTSGTIMNTEAFF

d_call: -
clone_size: -
v_call: TRBV7-3
j_call: TRBJ2-2
cdr3_nt: TGTGCCAGCAGGCAAACTAGTTCCGCCGGGGAGCTGTTTTTT
cdr3_aa: CASRQTSSAGELFF

d_call: TRBD2
clone_size: -
v_call: TRBV30
j_call: TRBJ2-1
cdr3_nt: TGTGCCTGGAGCCATGGACTAGCGAGTTACAATGAGCAGTTCTTC
cdr3_aa: CAWSHGLASYNEQFF

d_call: TRBD2
clone_size: medium-sized
v_call: TRBV5-1
j_call: TRBJ2-7
cdr3_nt: TGCGCCAGCAGCTTGGGTGCGGGGGGAAACTCCTACGAGCAGTACTTC
cdr3_aa: CASSLGAGGNSYEQYF

d_call: -
clone_size: -
v_call: TRBV6-5
j_call: TRBJ1-1
cdr3_nt: TGTGCCAGCAGTTCCCAACGGTCTAAGGCTTTCTTT
cdr3_aa: CASSSQRSKAFF

d_call: -
clone_size: few
v_call: TRBV11-1
j_call: TRBJ2-7
cdr3_nt: TGTGCCAGCAGCTTCAGCTCCTACGAGCAGTACTTC
cdr3_aa: CASSFSSYEQYF

d_call: -
clone_size: -
v_call: TRBV5-1
j_call: TRBJ2-7
cdr3_nt: TGCGCCAGCTCAGGCCAGGGCTACGAGCAGTACTTC
cdr3_aa: CASSGQGYEQYF

d_call: TRBD2
clone_size: -
v_call: TRBV19
j_call: TRBJ2-7
cdr3_nt: TGTGCCAGTAGTCCCTCCGGGACTAGCGGGAACGAGCAGTACTTC
cdr3_aa: CASSPSGTSGNEQYF

d_call: -
clone_size: -
v_call: TRBV7-2
j_call: TRBJ1-5
cdr3_nt: TGTGCCAGCAGCTTAGGTCCAGGGCTTATACATCAGCCCCAGCATTTT
cdr3_aa: CASSLGPGLIHQPQHF

d_call: TRBD2
clone_size: once
v_call: TRBV7-2
j_call: TRBJ2-7
cdr3_nt: TGTGCCAGCAGCTCATGGGGTGGGCTAGCGGGCCAATACGAGCAGTACTTC
cdr3_aa: CASSSWGGLAGQYEQYF

d_call: -
clone_size: -
v_call: TRBV6-6
j_call: TRBJ2-2
cdr3_nt: TGTGCCAGCAGAACAATGGTCACCGGGGAGCTGTTTTTT
cdr3_aa: CASRTMVTGELFF

d_call: -
clone_size: -
v_call: TRBV6-5
j_call: TRBJ1-2
cdr3_nt: TGTGCCAGCAGTCAGTTCGGAGGGTCGGATGGCTACACCTTC
cdr3_aa: CASSQFGGSDGYTF

d_call: -
clone_size: -
v_call: TRBV15
j_call: TRBJ2-7
cdr3_nt: TGTGCCACCAGCAGAGAGGCACGCTCCTACGAGCAGTACTTC
cdr3_aa: CATSREARSYEQYF

d_call: -
clone_size: -
v_call: TRBV5-6
j_call: TRBJ2-4
cdr3_nt: TGTGCCAGCAGCTTGTGGGCAGTAGAAACCAAAAACATTCAGTACTTC
cdr3_aa: CASSLWAVETKNIQYF

d_call: TRBD2
clone_size: once
v_call: TRBV18
j_call: TRBJ2-7
cdr3_nt: TGTGCCAGCTCGCCAAAGAAAGCGGGAGCCCCCTACGAGCAGTACTTC
cdr3_aa: CASSPKKAGAPYEQYF

d_call: -
clone_size: -
v_call: TRBV6-2/TRBV6-3
j_call: TRBJ2-7
cdr3_nt: TGTGCCAGCAGTTTTGCAGGGGACGAGCAGTACTTC
cdr3_aa: CASSFAGDEQYF

d_call: -
clone_size: -
v_call: TRBV7-3
j_call: TRBJ1-2
cdr3_nt: TGTGCCAGCAGCTTAAACCCCGTGACAGGTTCCTATTATGGCTACACCTTC
cdr3_aa: CASSLNPVTGSYYGYTF

d_call: -
clone_size: -
v_call: TRBV9
j_call: TRBJ1-3
cdr3_nt: TGTGCCAGCAGCTTGGAGGGAAACACCATATATTTT
cdr3_aa: CASSLEGNTIYF

d_call: -
clone_size: -
v_call: TRBV19
j_call: TRBJ2-1
cdr3_nt: TGTGCCAGTAGTATTCTCCATGGGAGCTACAATGAGCAGTTCTTC
cdr3_aa: CASSILHGSYNEQFF

d_call: TRBD1
clone_size: once
v_call: TRBV6-5
j_call: TRBJ1-2
cdr3_nt: TGTGCCAGCAGACTGACCGGGACAGGGGCTGGCTACACCTTC
cdr3_aa: CASRLTGTGAGYTF

d_call: TRBD1
clone_size: -
v_call: TRBV28
j_call: TRBJ1-1
cdr3_nt: TGTGCCAGCAGACACCGGGACAGCATCTTAGAAGCTTTCTTT
cdr3_aa: CASRHRDSILEAFF

d_call: TRBD2
clone_size: -
v_call: TRBV11-2
j_call: TRBJ2-3
cdr3_nt: TGTGCCAGCAGTCCTAGCGGAGTTACAGATACGCAGTATTTT
cdr3_aa: CASSPSGVTDTQYF

d_call: -
clone_size: -
v_call: TRBV7-2
j_call: TRBJ2-5
cdr3_nt: TGTGCCAGCAGCTCTAGCGCGTGGGAGACCCAGTACTTC
cdr3_aa: CASSSSAWETQYF

d_call: TRBD1
clone_size: once
v_call: TRBV3-1/TRBV3-2
j_call: TRBJ1-1
cdr3_nt: TGTGCCAGCAGCCAGCCACAGGGGTACACTGAAGCTTTCTTT
cdr3_aa: CASSQPQGYTEAFF

d_call: -
clone_size: once
v_call: TRBV19
j_call: TRBJ2-7
cdr3_nt: TGTGCCAGTTCCCGGGGAGCGGGCCCCTCTTACGAGCAGTACTTC
cdr3_aa: CASSRGAGPSYEQYF

d_call: TRBD2
clone_size: -
v_call: TRBV10-2
j_call: TRBJ2-1
cdr3_nt: TGCGCCAGCATTTCTAGCGGGACCAACAATGAGCAGTTCTTC
cdr3_aa: CASISSGTNNEQFF